This section outlines one T cell receptor (beta chain) sequence together with its context. Trimming at V came to 5 bases and at J to 1 base, leaving 11 bases not matched to a gene. Germline V gives CDR1 MNHEY, CDR2 SMNVEV (reference sequence). The CDR3 sequence is 19 residues long. The sample originates from a study of blood T cell repertoires in COVID-19. At the level of the study: The samples span acute and convalescent COVID-19 from the United States, Italy and Spain. PBMCs, B-cell-depleted T cells, or T cells provided the cDNA or gDNA that made up the material.

TCRdb's copy holds only in-frame clones and misses some; the assay was immunoSEQ multiplex PCR. The sample holds approximately 150,000 clones, roughly 90% seen once. Sequencing was done on a sample of peripheral blood. The sequence came from a woman between 50 and 59 years old with acute or convalescent COVID-19. V and J are TRBV27 and TRBJ2-2; 12 bases line up with TRBD2. The CDR3 is CASSRTYPLAGGNTGELFF. Written as DNA, the CDR3 is TGTGCCAGCAGTCGCACATACCCACTAGCGGGGGGGAACACCGGGGAGCTGTTTTTT.